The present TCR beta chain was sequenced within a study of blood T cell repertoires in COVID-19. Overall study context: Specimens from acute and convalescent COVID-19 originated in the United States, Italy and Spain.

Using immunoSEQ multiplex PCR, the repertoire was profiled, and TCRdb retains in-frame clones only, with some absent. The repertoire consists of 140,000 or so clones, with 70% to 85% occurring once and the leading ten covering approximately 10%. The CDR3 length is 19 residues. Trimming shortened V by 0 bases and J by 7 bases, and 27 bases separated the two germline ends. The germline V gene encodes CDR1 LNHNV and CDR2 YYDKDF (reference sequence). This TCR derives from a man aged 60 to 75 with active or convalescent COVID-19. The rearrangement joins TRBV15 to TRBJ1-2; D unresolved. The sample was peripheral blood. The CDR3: CATSRDRVRGSLPHAGYTF. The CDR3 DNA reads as TGTGCCACCAGCAGAGATCGAGTGAGAGGGTCCCTCCCCCACGCTGGCTACACCTTC. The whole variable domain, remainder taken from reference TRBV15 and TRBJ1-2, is DAMVIQNPRYQVTQFGKPVTLSCSQTLNHNVMYWYQQKSSQAPKLLFHYYDKDFNNEADTPDNFQSRRPNTSFCFLDIRSPGLGDTAMYLCATSRDRVRGSLPHAGYTFGSGTRLTVV.